These 25 T cell receptor beta chains were sequenced from one sample in a study of blood T cell repertoires in COVID-19. Only in-frame clones appear in the TCRdb table, and some are missing; sequencing was by immunoSEQ multiplex PCR. Of 200,000 or so clones listed, 88% are singletons. Sequencing was done on a sample of PBMCs or T cells enriched from blood (not recorded which). These TCRs come from a woman in her 30s who had been exposed to COVID-19.

The chain links TRBV29-1 to TRBJ2-1; D may be TRBD2 (6 bases). CDR1 SQVTM and CDR2 ANQGSEA come from the germline V gene. The V end was cut by 4 bases, the J end by 5 bases, with 15 bases between. This CDR3 is built from 14 residues. In nucleotides, the CDR3 is TGCAGCGTTGTAGGGAGGAAGGGACACAATGAGCAGTTCTTC. It codes for CSVVGRKGHNEQFF.

The rearrangement uses TRBV2 and TRBJ2-7, with D tentatively TRBD1 (6 bases). Germline-derived CDR1 and CDR2 are SNHLY and FYNNEI. The ends were cut back, 6 bases at V and 2 bases at J, with 14 bases in the middle. The length of the CDR3 is 14 residues. CDR3 amino acids: CASSGLQGAYEQYF. The DNA for the CDR3 is TGTGCCAGCAGCGGGCTACAGGGAGCCTACGAGCAGTACTTC.

This clone was seen only once. The chain is built from TRBV7-9 and TRBJ1-4, with D perhaps TRBD1 (5 bases). This CDR3 contains 15 residues. Germline CDR1 SEHNR, CDR2 FQNEAQ (reference sequence). Trimming stripped 1 base from V and 1 base from J, with 7 bases between. The CDR3 DNA sequence: TGTGCCAGCAGCTTAGGGAGGGGAACTAATGAAAAACTGTTTTTT. Protein product: CASSLGRGTNEKLFF. Filled out from reference TRBV7-9 and TRBJ1-4, the complete variable domain reads DTGVSQNPRHKITKRGQNVTFRCDPISEHNRLYWYRQTLGQGPEFLTYFQNEAQLEKSRLLSDRFSAERPKGSFSTLEIQRTEQGDSAMYLCASSLGRGTNEKLFFGSGTQLSVL.

The chain couples TRBV28 to TRBJ1-2, with 7 bases that match TRBD1. The CDR3 sequence is 17 residues long. CDR1 and CDR2 (germline): MDHEN, SYDVKM. J lost 5 bases, V lost 1 base, and 13 bases had no gene match. The CDR3 DNA reads as TGTGCCAGCAGTTTATTGTTGCAGCAGGGGGTTTTGTATGGCTACACCTTC. Residues: CASSLLLQQGVLYGYTF.

V is TRBV4-1 and J is TRBJ1-2; D unclear. The CDR3 has 16 residues. With 1 base removed from V and 4 bases from J, the gap between germline ends came to 16 bases. Germline V gives CDR1 MGHRA, CDR2 YSYEKL. The CDR3 nucleotides read TGCGCCAGCAGCCAAGGTCATCAGGTTGGGAGCTATGGCTACACCTTC. Translation: CASSQGHQVGSYGYTF.

In its sample, this clone was seen many times. This chain connects TRBV27 to TRBJ1-6; a weak D match, TRBD1 (6 bases). CDR3 length equals 14 residues. Trimming took off 2 bases at V and 5 bases at J, with 7 bases between the two ends. From germline, CDR1 is MNHEY and CDR2 SMNVEV (reference sequence). CDR3 sequence reads: CASSLEGDNSPLHF. CDR3 sequence (DNA): TGTGCCAGCAGTTTAGAGGGGGATAATTCACCCCTCCACTTT.

V is TRBV3-1 (or the pseudogene TRBV3-2) and J is TRBJ2-1; 7 bases map to TRBD1. This CDR3 has 13 residues. Trimming removed 5 bases from V and 6 bases from J; junction bases left unmatched: 4. Germline V gene data show CDR1 as LGHDT and CDR2 as YNNKEL (reference sequence). CDR3 region: CASSSDRSNEQFF. The CDR3 bases are TGTGCCAGCAGCTCGGACAGGAGCAATGAGCAGTTCTTC.

The chain uses TRBV11-2 and TRBJ2-6, with D unresolved. Germline-derived CDR1 and CDR2 are SGHAT and FQNNGV. This CDR3 spans 16 amino acids. Trimming pared 8 bases from V and 0 bases from J, leaving 14 bases between. This CDR3 is CASCISTPSGANVLTF. CDR3 bases: TGTGCCAGCTGTATATCGACACCCTCTGGGGCCAACGTCCTGACTTTC. The variable domain in full, with the rest retrieved from reference TRBV11-2 and TRBJ2-6, is EAGVAQSPRYKIIEKRQSVAFWCNPISGHATLYWYQQILGQGPKLLIQFQNNGVVDDSQLPKDRFSAERLKGVDSTLKIQPAKLEDSAVYLCASCISTPSGANVLTFGAGSRLTVL.

This rearrangement joins TRBV2 to TRBJ1-5; 8 nucleotides line up with TRBD1. This CDR3 has 15 amino acids. V dropped 4 bases and J dropped 3; count of bases not matched to a gene: 5. Germline lookup yields CDR1 SNHLY and CDR2 FYNNEI. The CDR3 coding sequence is TGTGCCAGCAGTGTTGGACAGGGAGACAATCAGCCCCAGCATTTT. This encodes CASSVGQGDNQPQHF.

This clone was detected once. The chain has TRBV4-1 and TRBJ2-1, with D perhaps matching TRBD2 (6 bases). V was trimmed by 0 bases and J by 9 bases, leaving 18 bases between them. Germline V gene lookup returns CDR1 MGHRA and CDR2 YSYEKL. The CDR3 has 16 residues. The CDR3 sequence: CASSQDFPMGAGEQFF. The CDR3 DNA sequence: TGCGCCAGCAGCCAAGATTTTCCCATGGGAGCGGGTGAGCAGTTCTTC.

The chain links TRBV11-2 to TRBJ2-5, with 9 bases matching TRBD2. Germline V gene sequence: CDR1 SGHAT, CDR2 FQNNGV. V was clipped by 5 bases and J by 5 bases; unmatched bases: 9. This CDR3 is 15 amino acids long. DNA for the CDR3: TGTGCCAGCAGCCTAGCGGGACAGCTCCTGGAGACCCAGTACTTC. This translates into CASSLAGQLLETQYF.

V and J are TRBV9 and TRBJ1-5, with 7 bases matching TRBD1. This CDR3 contains 14 residues. The junction had 7 bases not matched to a gene; V was cut back by 0 bases and J by 10 bases. Germline CDR1 reads SGDLS; CDR2 reads YYNGEE. The CDR3 loop is CASSVGTGVNPQHF. CDR3 DNA: TGTGCCAGCAGCGTAGGTACAGGGGTAAATCCCCAGCATTTT. Filled out from reference TRBV9 and TRBJ1-5, the complete variable domain reads DSGVTQTPKHLITATGQRVTLRCSPRSGDLSVYWYQQSLDQGLQFLIQYYNGEERAKGNILERFSAQQFPDLHSELNLSSLELGDSALYFCASSVGTGVNPQHFGDGTRLSIL.

This sequence joins TRBV19 and TRBJ2-1, with 8 bases that match TRBD2. Germline CDR1 LNHDA, CDR2 SQIVND (reference sequence). The CDR3 has 16 residues. Trimming cost V 3 bases and J 3 bases; bases outside gene matches: 7. The CDR3 sequence: CASSILAGPVYNEQFF. CDR3 nucleotide sequence: TGTGCCAGTAGTATCCTAGCGGGCCCGGTCTACAATGAGCAGTTCTTC.

V is TRBV30 and J is TRBJ2-7, with D tentatively TRBD1 (6 bases). Trimming stripped 0 bases from V and 5 bases from J, with 11 bases between. The CDR3 is made up of 13 amino acids. In germline, CDR1 is GTSNPN, CDR2 SVGIG (reference sequence). CDR3 bases: TGTGCCTGGAGTGTAGGGGGTTTCAACGAGCAGTACTTC. Amino acid sequence: CAWSVGGFNEQYF.

This chain connects TRBV5-4 to TRBJ1-1; the D is unclear. The CDR3 has 15 residues. Trimming shortened V by 0 bases and J by 1 base, and 10 bases separated the two germline ends. Germline-derived CDR1 and CDR2 are SGHNT and YYREEE (reference sequence). CDR3 amino acids: CASSLGEGSNTEAFF. CDR3 nucleotides: TGTGCCAGCAGCTTGGGGGAGGGATCGAACACTGAAGCTTTCTTT.

This chain uses TRBV15 with TRBJ1-1; D is undetermined. The CDR3 is 15 residues long. V was cut by 0 bases and J by 1 base, with 9 bases left in between. Per germline, CDR1 LNHNV and CDR2 YYDKDF (reference sequence). CDR3 bases: TGTGCCACCAGCAGAGATGGGCGGGAGAACACTGAAGCTTTCTTT. It translates to CATSRDGRENTEAFF.

In DNA, the CDR3 is TGTGCCAGCAGCTTAGCGCTTCCCAGAAGGGGCTCCTACGAGCAGTACTTC. Its translation is CASSLALPRRGSYEQYF. This chain links TRBV11-2 with TRBJ2-7; D is perhaps TRBD1 (5 bases). Germline CDR1 and CDR2: SGHAT and FQNNGV. V was pared by 1 base and J by 0 bases, with 16 bases between. The length of the CDR3 is 17 residues.

The chain carries TRBV6-5 and TRBJ2-3; 7 nucleotides agree with TRBD2. The trim removed 4 bases at V and 2 bases at J, leaving 3 bases unmatched. The CDR3 sequence is 14 residues long. Germline V gives CDR1 MNHEY, CDR2 SVGAGI. CDR3 nucleotides: TGTGCCAGCAGTTGGGGACTATCCACAGATACGCAGTATTTT. Residues: CASSWGLSTDTQYF.

The chain is built from TRBV7-9 and TRBJ2-1; 11 bases match TRBD2. This CDR3 has 14 residues. Germline loops: CDR1 SEHNR, CDR2 FQNEAQ (reference sequence). V was pared by 7 bases and J by 8 bases, with 7 bases of the junction left unmatched. CDR3: CASTASGRQYEQFF. The CDR3 nucleotides read TGTGCCAGCACGGCTAGCGGGAGGCAATATGAGCAGTTCTTC. Full variable domain (outside the CDR3, taken from reference TRBV7-9 and TRBJ2-1): DTGVSQNPRHKITKRGQNVTFRCDPISEHNRLYWYRQTLGQGPEFLTYFQNEAQLEKSRLLSDRFSAERPKGSFSTLEIQRTEQGDSAMYLCASTASGRQYEQFFGPGTRLTVL.

V usage is TRBV12-3 or TRBV12-4 and J usage is TRBJ1-1; tentative D call: TRBD1 (6 bases). V lost 7 bases to trimming and J lost 4 bases, with 13 bases between them. The CDR3 is 13 amino acids. The CDR3 reads CASKRTVSTEAFF. CDR3 sequence (DNA): TGTGCCAGCAAGAGGACAGTTAGCACTGAAGCTTTCTTT.

This clone was observed many times. The chain employs TRBV12-5 and TRBJ2-1; D perhaps matches TRBD2 (5 bases). The CDR3 is 16 residues long. Germline V lookup: CDR1 LGHNT, CDR2 FRNRAP. Between the trimmed V and J ends, which lost 0 bases and 3 bases, there was a span of 12 bases. This CDR3 reads CASGLVSIRDYNEQFF. The CDR3, as DNA: TGTGCTAGTGGTTTGGTCTCTATCCGGGACTACAATGAGCAGTTCTTC.

V usage is TRBV5-1 and J usage is TRBJ2-1, with a possible D match to TRBD2 (5 bases). Trimming left V 0 bases short and J 3 bases short, with 13 bases between. CDR3 length: 16 amino acids. Germline V gene sequence: CDR1 SGHRS, CDR2 YFSETQ. The CDR3 DNA sequence: TGCGCCAGCAGCTTGGGGCGGGTGGAGTTCTACAATGAGCAGTTCTTC. As protein: CASSLGRVEFYNEQFF.

The genes are TRBV18 and TRBJ2-2; TRBD1 matches 8 bases. The CDR3 has 15 residues. The V and J ends lost 6 bases and 6 bases, in that order; junction bases with no gene match: 9. The germline V gene encodes CDR1 KGHSH and CDR2 LQKENI. CDR3 sequence reads: CASSLKSGGSGELFF. The CDR3 DNA follows: TGTGCCAGCTCCCTCAAATCAGGGGGCTCCGGGGAGCTGTTTTTT.

This rearrangement joins TRBV7-5 to TRBJ1-6; the DNA was not compared with TRBD1, the D call given in the table. TRBV7-5 is designated a pseudogene. The CDR3 contains 16 residues. The DNA of the CDR3 is TGTGTCAGAAGAGGGACAGGGAGCTCCTATAATTCACCCCTCCACTTT. This encodes CVRRGTGSSYNSPLHF.

The chain couples TRBV9 to TRBJ2-1; possible D gene TRBD2, 5 bases. The V end was cut by 3 bases, the J end by 2 bases, with 6 bases between. The CDR3 is 13 residues long. Germline assignment: CDR1 SGDLS and CDR2 YYNGEE. Here the CDR3 reads CASSARAYNEQFF. CDR3 DNA: TGTGCCAGCAGCGCGCGGGCCTACAATGAGCAGTTCTTC.